Sequencing of this T cell receptor beta chain was carried out in a study of T cells in Graves' hyperthyroidism and ophthalmopathy. Overall study context: Peripheral blood was secured at the point of initial diagnosis, before any treatment. General study points: Blood also contained most expanded thyroid clonotypes above 0.001. The model made its ophthalmopathy prediction, and onset followed a median around 6.5 months later.

TCR beta CDR3 regions were amplified from RNA transcripts. With the HTBI primer set, the TCR CDR3 went through a first round of RT-PCR. TCRdb independently ran MiXCR on the multiplex PCR reads; one entry per CDR3 protein. The data show under 250,000 distinct CDR3 sequences, approximately 24% seen once. Pregnant or lactating patients were excluded, as were those with uncontrolled infection or other autoimmune disease. This clonotype was observed at least ten times. No antigen is known for it. The CDR3 sequence is 15 residues long. CDR1 MNHEY and CDR2 SVGAGI come from the germline V gene. The V and J ends lost 8 bases and 2 bases, in that order; junction bases with no gene match: 10.

The receptor's source is a woman aged 40 to 50 with Graves' ophthalmopathy. The rearrangement joins TRBV6-5 to TRBJ2-7, with TRBD2 identical over 9 bases. Material: blood. As DNA, the CDR3 is TGTGCCAGCCGCCACTCTAGCGGGACCCCCTACGAGCAGTACTTC. It translates to CASRHSSGTPYEQYF.